This T cell receptor (beta chain) was captured by sequencing in a study of blood T cell repertoires in COVID-19. Overall study: Some COVID-19 samples were acute and others convalescent; all came from the United States, Italy and Spain.

TCRdb keeps only in-frame clones here, not all; method: immunoSEQ multiplex PCR. The sample holds around 220,000 clones; 80% to 90% are singletons and the top ten take roughly 14%. CDR1 and CDR2 from the germline V gene are KGHSH and LQKENI. This CDR3 has 17 residues. The V gene end was trimmed by 2 bases and the J gene end by 0 bases; junction bases not matched to a gene: 8. The chain combines TRBV18 with TRBJ1-1; 8 positions agree with TRBD1. Sequencing input: PBMCs or T cells enriched from blood (not recorded which). The TCR comes from a woman aged 45-60 years with acute COVID-19. CDR3 sequence reads: CASSPGTGGDMNTEAFF. CDR3 DNA sequence: TGTGCCAGCTCACCAGGCACAGGGGGAGACATGAACACTGAAGCTTTCTTT.